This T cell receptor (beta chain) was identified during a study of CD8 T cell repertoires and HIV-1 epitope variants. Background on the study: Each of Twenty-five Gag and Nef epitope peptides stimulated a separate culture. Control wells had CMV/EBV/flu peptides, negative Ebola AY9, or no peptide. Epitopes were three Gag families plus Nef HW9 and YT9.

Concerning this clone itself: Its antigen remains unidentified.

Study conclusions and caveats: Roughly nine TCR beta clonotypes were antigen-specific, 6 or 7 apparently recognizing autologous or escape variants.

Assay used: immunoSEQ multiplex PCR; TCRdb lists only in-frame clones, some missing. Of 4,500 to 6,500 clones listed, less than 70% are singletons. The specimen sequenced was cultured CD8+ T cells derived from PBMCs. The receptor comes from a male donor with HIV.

CDR3 sequence reads: CASSDTGYTEAFF. DNA of the CDR3: TGTGCCAGCAGTGATACAGGGTACACTGAAGCTTTCTTT. The rearrangement joins TRBV6-4 to TRBJ1-1; a possible D gene is TRBD1 (6 bases). The CDR3 has 13 amino acids. V was clipped by 3 bases and J by 3 bases, with 8 bases between them. Germline V gene lookup returns CDR1 MRHNA and CDR2 SNTAGT.